This T cell receptor beta chain was documented in a study of cytotoxic CD8 clonotypes in ibrutinib-treated CLL. In the study overall: Partial responders around 24, complete 2; some twelve progressed and 14 stayed in remission by median around 71 months. A median around 12 months of treatment, range 6 to 36, preceded the collection of response samples. Whole-study findings and limits: Public clonotypes, rarely seen, contracted or held steady on treatment.

In the case of this clone: The antigen remains unidentified.

The intended depth for sequencing was 1 in 200,000 to 1 in 1 million T cells. The assay was immunoSEQ multiplex PCR, and TCRdb's table has in-frame clones only and misses some. The sample includes 150,000 to 200,000 clones, roughly four fifths of them seen just once. The specimen was PBMCs, collected after 24 months of ibrutinib treatment. The TCR was taken from a human donor with chronic lymphocytic leukemia.

This chain's CDR3 is CASRTERSGPGTQYF. The DNA for the CDR3 is TGTGCCAGCAGGACCGAACGCTCGGGGCCAGGGACCCAGTACTTC. The V call is TRBV2, the J call TRBJ2-5; D may match TRBD1 or TRBD2 (5 bases each). Germline assignment: CDR1 SNHLY and CDR2 FYNNEI. CDR3 length: 15 amino acids. Trimming shortened V by 6 bases and J by 7 bases, and 21 bases separated the two germline ends.